These 21 T cell receptor beta chains were sequenced from one sample in a study of shared clonotypes between healthy human individuals (dated by TCRdb to about 2020). Library preparation was by the immunoSEQ multiplex PCR assay. Here the immuneACCESS table is served through TCRdb, limited to in-frame sequences with V and J called. Missing clones are a known gap in these copies; in checked studies unresolved V genes cover under half, and the rest lacks a known reason. Across this sample there are over a million clones, with roughly 96% seen only once. The ten largest make up roughly 1.2% of the sample. Material: naive CD4+ T cells sorted from blood. In the paper's terms, the cell subset or site label means: CD45RA+ positively selected. The receptors originated from a young man in good health.

The rearrangement uses TRBV14 and TRBJ1-2; 9 bases map to TRBD1. In germline, CDR1 is SGHDN, CDR2 FVKESK. The CDR3 length is 13 residues. J gave up 6 bases and V 4 bases, and 3 bases lay outside the gene matches. The CDR3 is CASSRDRVNGYTF. CDR3 sequence (DNA): TGTGCCAGCAGCCGGGACAGGGTTAATGGCTACACCTTC.

The chain carries TRBV29-1 and TRBJ2-1, with 10 bases fitting TRBD2. The CDR3 is 13 residues long. V dropped 7 bases and J dropped 9; count of bases not matched to a gene: 9. The V gene's germline CDR1 is SQVTM and CDR2 ANQGSEA. CDR3 nucleotides: TGCAGCGCATCGCTAGCGGGAGAAGGTGAGCAGTTCTTC. Protein sequence: CSASLAGEGEQFF.

The CDR3 DNA reads TGTACCAGCAGCCCCGGGACTAGCCTAGAGACCCAGTACTTC. Translating it yields CTSSPGTSLETQYF. This chain uses TRBV7-2 with TRBJ2-5; 9 bases align to TRBD2. The CDR3 consists of 14 residues. With V trimmed by 5 bases and J by 4 bases, 5 bases remained unmatched. Germline CDR1 is SGHTA and CDR2 is FQGNSA.

This chain joins TRBV18 and TRBJ2-3; TRBD1 aligns across 11 bases. CDR3 length equals 17 residues. Trimming at V came to 3 bases and at J to 0 bases, leaving 5 bases not matched to a gene. CDR1 and CDR2 (germline): KGHSH, LQKENI. The CDR3 here is CASSPWTGGVSTDTQYF. The CDR3 bases are TGTGCCAGCTCACCCTGGACAGGGGGCGTCAGCACAGATACGCAGTATTTT.

This clone was recorded once. The V and J genes are TRBV6-5 and TRBJ2-4; 7 bases match TRBD2. The V segment lost 4 bases and the J segment 8 bases; nucleotides outside the gene matches: 14. The CDR3 covers 16 residues. Germline CDR1 reads MNHEY; CDR2 reads SVGAGI. CDR3 sequence reads: CASSFRLFGGGDIQYF. The DNA of the CDR3 is TGTGCCAGCAGTTTTCGGCTGTTCGGGGGAGGGGACATTCAGTACTTC.

This chain links TRBV5-8 with TRBJ2-5, with 8 positions matching TRBD2. CDR1 SGHTS and CDR2 YDEGEE come from the germline V gene. The CDR3 runs to 17 residues. The V and J ends lost 4 bases and 2 bases, in that order; junction bases with no gene match: 13. CDR3 bases: TGTGCCAGCAGCGGAAGGGGCGGGAGGACCCGTCAAGAGACCCAGTACTTC. Amino acids: CASSGRGGRTRQETQYF.

The CDR3: CASRNPGEGDYGYTF. CDR3 coding DNA: TGTGCCAGTAGAAACCCCGGAGAAGGGGACTATGGCTACACCTTC. V and J are TRBV19 and TRBJ1-2; D may be TRBD1 (5 bases). CDR1 LNHDA and CDR2 SQIVND come from the germline V gene (reference sequence). Trimming removed 6 bases at V and 3 bases at J, with 17 bases between. The CDR3 is 15 amino acids.

With respect to this clone: Within the sample, other DNA sequences also encode this same CDR3. The chain carries TRBV2 and TRBJ1-5; D possibly corresponds to TRBD1 (5 bases). This CDR3 has 12 amino acids. Germline assignment: CDR1 SNHLY and CDR2 FYNNEI. V dropped 6 bases and J dropped 4 bases, with 7 bases sitting between them. CDR3 nucleotides: TGTGCCAGCAGCAGGGTTAATCAGCCCCAGCATTTT. Protein sequence: CASSRVNQPQHF. Supplemented by reference TRBV2 and TRBJ1-5, the full variable domain reads EPEVTQTPSHQVTQMGQEVILRCVPISNHLYFYWYRQILGQKVEFLVSFYNNEISEKSEIFDDQFSVERPDGSNFTLKIRSTKLEDSAMYFCASSRVNQPQHFGDGTRLSIL.

This clone was seen a single time. Other DNA variants within this sample encode the same CDR3. The chain recombines TRBV5-4 with TRBJ2-7, with D perhaps matching TRBD1 or TRBD2 (5 bases each). CDR1 SGHNT and CDR2 YYREEE come from the germline V gene (reference sequence). This CDR3 region has 15 residues. With 0 bases removed from V and 0 bases from J, the gap between germline ends came to 10 bases. CDR3 DNA: TGTGCCAGCAGCTTGGCGGGGCTTAGCTCCTACGAGCAGTACTTC. This gives the protein CASSLAGLSSYEQYF.

On this clone itself: The sample has other DNA sequences that encode this CDR3 too. The J gene is TRBJ1-1, the V gene TRBV28, with D unresolved. The germline CDR1 and CDR2 sequences are MDHEN and SYDVKM. The CDR3 sequence is 13 residues long. With 5 bases removed from V and 2 bases from J, the gap between germline ends came to 9 bases. CDR3 in DNA: TGTGCCAGCAGTCCTCGAACCAACACTGAAGCTTTCTTT. As protein: CASSPRTNTEAFF.

The chain joins TRBV15 to TRBJ1-2, with D maybe TRBD1 (5 bases). CDR1 and CDR2 (germline): LNHNV, YYDKDF (reference sequence). CDR3 length: 15 residues. With 0 bases removed from V and 8 bases from J, the gap between germline ends came to 16 bases. CDR3 sequence: CATSRDRGGAGGYTF. In DNA, the CDR3 is TGTGCCACCAGCAGAGATCGGGGGGGAGCTGGCGGCTACACCTTC.

CDR3 sequence reads: CASTDLVNNEQFF. The CDR3 region has the DNA TGTGCCAGCACAGATTTGGTCAACAATGAGCAGTTCTTC. The V call is TRBV27, the J call TRBJ2-1; D uncertain. The V end was cut by 7 bases, the J end by 5 bases, with 12 bases between. There are 13 residues in the CDR3. Germline lookup yields CDR1 MNHEY and CDR2 SMNVEV (reference sequence).

The genes are TRBV5-1 and TRBJ2-3; D ambiguous. Germline lookup yields CDR1 SGHRS and CDR2 YFSETQ. This CDR3 spans 16 amino acids. V was pared by 4 bases and J by 2 bases, with 17 bases between. The CDR3 is CASSRKGQQFTDTQYF. For the CDR3, the DNA is TGCGCCAGCAGCCGCAAGGGCCAACAGTTCACAGATACGCAGTATTTT.

This clone was recorded once. The rearrangement joins TRBV18 to TRBJ2-7; tentative D call: TRBD1 (6 bases). The germline CDR1 and CDR2 sequences are KGHSH and LQKENI. The CDR3 is 15 residues long. V was cut by 4 bases and J by 7 bases, with 20 bases left in between. The CDR3 sequence is CASSLRDIAVGEQYF. CDR3 coding DNA: TGTGCCAGCTCACTAAGGGACATCGCCGTGGGAGAGCAGTACTTC.

V usage is TRBV5-1 and J usage is TRBJ2-7; TRBD2 matches at 8 bases. With 8 bases clipped from V and 5 bases from J, the junction kept 6 bases outside the gene matches. The CDR3 length is 12 residues. CDR1 is SGHRS and CDR2 is YFSETQ in the germline V gene. This CDR3 reads CASSSGSNEQYF. The CDR3 DNA is TGCGCCAGTTCTAGCGGGTCAAACGAGCAGTACTTC.

The rearrangement joins TRBV4-3 to TRBJ2-3, with 9 bases matching TRBD2. J gave up 6 bases and V 0 bases, and 19 bases lay outside the gene matches. The CDR3 length is 20 residues. Germline V gives CDR1 LGHNA, CDR2 YSLEER. This CDR3 is CASSQERSLAGRVSSDTQYF. In DNA form, the CDR3 reads TGCGCCAGCAGCCAAGAGCGATCGCTAGCGGGAAGGGTTTCATCCGATACGCAGTATTTT.

The J gene is TRBJ1-2, the V gene TRBV7-9; D possibly corresponds to TRBD1 (5 bases). The CDR3 consists of 13 residues. Germline V lookup: CDR1 SEHNR, CDR2 FQNEAQ (reference sequence). Deletions cut 5 bases from V and 4 bases from J, with 11 bases between. The CDR3 loop reads CASSRGDLYGYTF. In nucleotides, the CDR3 is TGTGCCAGCAGCCGGGGGGACCTCTATGGCTACACCTTC.

The chain uses TRBV5-1 and TRBJ2-1, with 9 bases fitting TRBD2. There are 15 residues in the CDR3. J was trimmed by 2 bases and V by 3 bases; bases with no gene match: 3. CDR1 and CDR2 (germline): SGHRS, YFSETQ. The CDR3 reads CASSSRLAAYNEQFF. The CDR3, as DNA: TGCGCCAGCAGCTCGAGACTAGCGGCCTACAATGAGCAGTTCTTC.

This rearrangement joins TRBV5-6 to TRBJ2-5; D not resolved. Trimming cost V 1 base and J 2 bases, with 15 bases left between them. Germline V lookup: CDR1 SGHDT, CDR2 YYEEEE. CDR3 size: 16 residues. The CDR3 region has the DNA TGTGCCAGCAGCTTGAAGAGCTGGGCAGCGCAAGAGACCCAGTACTTC. Its protein product is CASSLKSWAAQETQYF.

The chain couples TRBV27 to TRBJ2-2; D may be TRBD1 (6 bases). Germline V CDR1 and CDR2: MNHEY, SMNVEV (reference sequence). V lost 1 base and J lost 8, with 11 bases in between. The CDR3 covers 14 residues. CDR3 sequence: CASSLWDNAGELFF. Written as DNA, the CDR3 is TGTGCCAGCAGTTTATGGGACAACGCGGGGGAGCTGTTTTTT.

The rearrangement links TRBV7-9 to TRBJ2-1; D is unresolved. This CDR3 has 16 amino acids. Germline values: CDR1 SEHNR, CDR2 FQNEAQ (reference sequence). Trimming left V 3 bases short and J 0 bases short, with 12 bases between. CDR3 region: CASSFPVASSYNEQFF. In DNA, the CDR3 is TGTGCCAGCAGCTTCCCCGTGGCGAGCTCCTACAATGAGCAGTTCTTC.